This T cell receptor beta chain was recovered during a study of graft-versus-host responses after intestinal transplantation. Looking at the study overall: Recipients were given multivisceral, liver-intestinal, or isolated intestinal transplants.

TCRdb's table, derived via immunoSEQ multiplex PCR, lists solely in-frame clones and lacks some. The sample contains some 10,000 clones, roughly 27% of which appear only once. This clone ranks as medium-sized. CDR3 length equals 15 residues. The germline CDR1 and CDR2 sequences are SGHRS and YFSETQ. Trimming cost V 4 bases and J 8 bases; bases outside gene matches: 13. The receptor was isolated from a human patient who received an intestinal transplant. The sequencing here drew on alloreactive CD4+ T cells from a mixed lymphocyte reaction culture, taken before intestinal transplant. Indicated subset: CFSE-low proliferating T cells sorted from roughly 6-day pre-transplant mixed lymphocyte reaction (GvH or HvG direction). J is TRBJ1-2 and V is TRBV5-1; 8 nucleotides match TRBD1. DNA of the CDR3: TGCGCCAGCAGCCCACGGACAGGGTTCATAGGCGGCTACACCTTC. Its protein is CASSPRTGFIGGYTF.